The rows below give T cell receptor beta chains drawn from one sample of a study of beta chain features in type 1 diabetes. The repertoire was sequenced with immunoSEQ multiplex PCR; TCRdb's copy has only in-frame clones and lacks some. Seen here are about 360,000 clones, 10% to 15% observed once, and the top ten hold 0.017%. The sequenced sample consisted of naive CD4+ T cells from blood. The receptors were sampled from a man between 18 and 29 years old in good health. Both conserved end residues are part of each CDR3. D genes are given only for firm matches. Rows may omit the clone size; those that give it use once, few, many or a size class.

J: TRBJ2-1; D: TRBD1; size: -; V: TRBV25-1; CDR3: CASSSRGLAYNEQFF; DNA: TGTGCCAGCAGTAGTAGGGGGCTAGCCTACAATGAGCAGTTCTTC
J: TRBJ1-2; D: -; size: -; V: TRBV27; CDR3: CASKTVRTNYGYTF; DNA: TGTGCCAGCAAGACGGTGAGGACTAACTATGGCTACACCTTC
J: TRBJ2-7; D: -; size: -; V: TRBV6-5; CDR3: CATRQAYEQYF; DNA: TGTGCCACACGACAGGCTTACGAGCAGTACTTC
J: TRBJ2-7; D: -; size: few; V: TRBV7-2; CDR3: CASSLGLPQTYEQYF; DNA: TGTGCCAGCAGCTTAGGCCTCCCCCAGACCTACGAGCAGTACTTC
J: TRBJ2-1; D: TRBD2; size: few; V: TRBV19; CDR3: CASRHLAEMNNEQFF; DNA: TGTGCCAGTAGACACCTAGCGGAGATGAACAATGAGCAGTTCTTC
J: TRBJ1-2; D: TRBD1; size: few; V: TRBV18; CDR3: CASSGTGTGGYGYTF; DNA: TGTGCCAGCTCAGGAACCGGGACAGGGGGCTATGGCTACACCTTC
J: TRBJ2-5; D: TRBD1; size: -; V: TRBV14; CDR3: CASSQDRGMETQYF; DNA: TGTGCCAGCAGCCAAGACAGGGGGATGGAGACCCAGTACTTC
J: TRBJ2-5; D: -; size: few; V: TRBV19; CDR3: CASSLLRTQGETQYF; DNA: TGTGCCAGTAGTCTATTACGGACTCAAGGGGAGACCCAGTACTTC
J: TRBJ1-1; D: TRBD1; size: few; V: TRBV20-1; CDR3: CSAQGATEAFF; DNA: TGCAGTGCACAGGGGGCCACTGAAGCTTTCTTT
J: TRBJ1-5; D: TRBD1; size: -; V: TRBV29-1; CDR3: CSVTDRDQPQHF; DNA: TGCAGCGTTACGGACAGGGATCAGCCCCAGCATTTT
J: TRBJ2-5; D: TRBD1; size: -; V: TRBV5-1; CDR3: CASSDNRGGQTQYF; DNA: TGCGCCAGCAGCGATAACAGGGGTGGGCAGACCCAGTACTTC
J: TRBJ2-3; D: TRBD1; size: few; V: TRBV19; CDR3: CASRSGQGAYTQYF; DNA: TGTGCCAGTAGATCGGGACAGGGGGCATATACGCAGTATTTT
J: TRBJ1-5; D: -; size: few; V: TRBV28; CDR3: CASSLAGRGYSNQPQHF; DNA: TGTGCCAGCAGTTTAGCGGGTAGGGGGTATAGCAATCAGCCCCAGCATTTT